This T cell receptor (beta chain) originates from a study of T-cell reconstitution after alpha-beta-depleted transplantation in children (dated by TCRdb to about 2016). Concerning the study at large: T-cell immune reconstitution after TCRalphabeta/CD19-depleted allogeneic hematopoietic cell transplantation in children was quantitatively tracked in the study by means of TCR repertoire profiling.

In its sample, this clonotype was seen a few times. Its antigen target is currently unknown. Qualities for individual bases were not recorded, and no much larger clone is one base off. Paper-wide results and their limitations: About two months after transplant, the apparently early recovery of alphabetaT-cell counts reportedly depended on just several hundred clones that had expanded rapidly and came from non-depleted graft cells. Hyperexpanded clone frequencies declined over subsequent months; after one year, T-cell counts and TCRbeta diversity were mostly attributed to newly produced T cells. In some patients, high TCRbeta diversity at day 60 was attributed to recipient T cells and intrathymic progenitors that had survived conditioning.

Reading the germline V gene gives CDR1 SGHDT and CDR2 YYEEEE. V is cut by 2 bases and J by 7 bases, and the space between the germline ends is 12 bases. The CDR3 goes from the cysteine to the phenylalanine over 13 residues. This entry keeps only the CDR3 DNA: 39 bases, framed from base 1. Library construction relied on PCR. TCRdb records Illumina HiSeq 2500 as the sequencer. Molecular barcoding was employed in the preparation of TCR libraries, with unique molecular identifiers being used to normalize TCRbeta repertoire quantification. TCRdb reran the public reads through fastp at Q25 and MiXCR, keeping productive beta chains. Rows with a matching CDR3 protein are joined into one entry that keeps the most common DNA and genes. The sample table records fewer than 35,000 distinct CDR3 sequences; 15% to 20% of these occur just once. Around 35% of the sample rests with the top ten. The meaning of the sample's time point label: day 60 (about 2 months) after transplantation. The label giving this sample's treatment or condition can be read as: allogeneic hematopoietic cell transplantation with graft depleted of TCRalphabeta T cells and CD19 B cells. TCRalphabeta/CD19-depleted allogeneic hematopoietic cell grafts were given to the transplant recipients, all of whom were children.

The sample here was PBMCs, mostly from graft donor cells, taken 60 days after TCRalphabeta/CD19-depleted stem cell transplant. The clonotype comes from a male patient between 2 and 15 years old who had a stem cell transplant for acute lymphoblastic leukemia, so the T cells may come from the graft donor. The sequence is built from TRBV5-6 and TRBJ1-1; the D region possibly corresponds to TRBD1 (6 bases align). DNA sequence: TGTGCCAGCAGCTTACAGGGTCGCCGTGAAGCTTTCTTT. Its translation reads: CASSLQGRREAFF.